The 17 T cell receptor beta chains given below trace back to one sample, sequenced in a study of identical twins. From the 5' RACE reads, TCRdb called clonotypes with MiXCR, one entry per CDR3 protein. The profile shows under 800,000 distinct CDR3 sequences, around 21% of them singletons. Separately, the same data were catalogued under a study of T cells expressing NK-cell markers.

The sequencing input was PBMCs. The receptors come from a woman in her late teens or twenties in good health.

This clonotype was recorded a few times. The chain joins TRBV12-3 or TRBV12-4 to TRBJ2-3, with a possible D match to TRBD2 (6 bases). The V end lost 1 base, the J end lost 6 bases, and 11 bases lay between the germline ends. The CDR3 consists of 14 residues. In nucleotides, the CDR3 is TGTGCCAGCAGTTTAGAGTTAGCGGTGGATACGCAGTATTTT. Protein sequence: CASSLELAVDTQYF.

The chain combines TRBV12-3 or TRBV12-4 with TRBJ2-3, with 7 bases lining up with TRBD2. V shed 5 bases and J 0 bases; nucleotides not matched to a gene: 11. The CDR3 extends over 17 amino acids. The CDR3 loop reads CASSRGSREESTDTQYF. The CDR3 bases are TGTGCCAGCAGTCGGGGCAGCCGGGAGGAGAGCACAGATACGCAGTATTTT.

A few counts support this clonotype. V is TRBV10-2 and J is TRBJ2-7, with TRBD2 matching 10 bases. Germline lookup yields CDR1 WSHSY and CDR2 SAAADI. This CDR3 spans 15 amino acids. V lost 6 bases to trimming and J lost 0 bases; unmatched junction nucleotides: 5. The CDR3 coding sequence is TGCGCCAGCAGAGCCGGGACTAGCGCCTCCTACGAGCAGTACTTC. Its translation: CASRAGTSASYEQYF.

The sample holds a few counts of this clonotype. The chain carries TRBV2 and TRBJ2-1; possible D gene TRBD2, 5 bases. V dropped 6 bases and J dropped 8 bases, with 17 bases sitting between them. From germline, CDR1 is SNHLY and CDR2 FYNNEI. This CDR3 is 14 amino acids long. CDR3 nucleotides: TGTGCCAGCAGCCCATGGGTTAGCGCCGATGAGCAGTTCTTC. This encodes CASSPWVSADEQFF.

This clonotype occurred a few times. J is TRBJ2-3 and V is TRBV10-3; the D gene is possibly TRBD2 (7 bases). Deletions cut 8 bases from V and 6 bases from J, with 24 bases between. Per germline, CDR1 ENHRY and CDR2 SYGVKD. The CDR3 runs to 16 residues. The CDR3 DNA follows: TGTGCCATCGCCCCTTGGGGGGGACAATTGAGGGATACGCAGTATTTT. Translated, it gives CAIAPWGGQLRDTQYF.

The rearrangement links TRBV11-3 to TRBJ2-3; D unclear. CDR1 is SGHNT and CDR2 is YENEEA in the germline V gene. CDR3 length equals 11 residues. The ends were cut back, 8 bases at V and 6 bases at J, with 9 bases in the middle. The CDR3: CASGSPDTQYF. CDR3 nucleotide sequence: TGTGCCAGCGGTAGCCCGGATACGCAGTATTTT.

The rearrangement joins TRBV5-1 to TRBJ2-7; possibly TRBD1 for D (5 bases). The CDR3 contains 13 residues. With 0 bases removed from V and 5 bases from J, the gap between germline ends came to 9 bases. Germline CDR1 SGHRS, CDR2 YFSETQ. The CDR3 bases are TGCGCCAGCAGCTTGGCAGGGCCGGACGAGCAGTACTTC. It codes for CASSLAGPDEQYF.

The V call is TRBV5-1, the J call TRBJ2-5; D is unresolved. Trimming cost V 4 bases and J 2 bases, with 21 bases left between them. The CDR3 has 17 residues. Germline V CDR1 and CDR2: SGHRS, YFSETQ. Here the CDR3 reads CASSQAWSSSLQETQYF. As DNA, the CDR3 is TGCGCCAGCAGCCAGGCGTGGTCCAGTTCTCTTCAAGAGACCCAGTACTTC.

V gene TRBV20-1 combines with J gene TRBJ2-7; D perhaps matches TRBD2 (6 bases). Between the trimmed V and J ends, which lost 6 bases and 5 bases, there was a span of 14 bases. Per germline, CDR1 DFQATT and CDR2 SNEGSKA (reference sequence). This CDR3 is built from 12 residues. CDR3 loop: CSATGGRDEQYF. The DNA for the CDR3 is TGCAGTGCCACCGGGGGTAGGGACGAGCAGTACTTC.

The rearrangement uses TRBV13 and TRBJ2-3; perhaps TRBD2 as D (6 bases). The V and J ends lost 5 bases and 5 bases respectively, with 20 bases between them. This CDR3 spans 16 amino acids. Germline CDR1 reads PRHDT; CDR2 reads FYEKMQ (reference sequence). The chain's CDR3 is CASSPREGPRGDTQYF. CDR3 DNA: TGTGCCAGCAGCCCGAGAGAGGGCCCGCGGGGAGATACGCAGTATTTT.

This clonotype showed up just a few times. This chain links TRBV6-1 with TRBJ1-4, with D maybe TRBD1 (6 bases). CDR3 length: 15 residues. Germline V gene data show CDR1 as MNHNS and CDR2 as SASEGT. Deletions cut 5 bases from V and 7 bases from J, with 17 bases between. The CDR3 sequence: CASSPRRGLGEKLFF. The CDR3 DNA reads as TGTGCCAGCAGTCCTCGCAGGGGTTTGGGTGAAAAACTGTTTTTT.

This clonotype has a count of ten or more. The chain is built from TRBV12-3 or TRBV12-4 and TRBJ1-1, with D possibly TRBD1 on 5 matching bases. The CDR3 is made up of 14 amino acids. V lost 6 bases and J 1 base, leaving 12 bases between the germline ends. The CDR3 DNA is TGTGCCAGCAGGGCGCAGGGCTGGAACACTGAAGCTTTCTTT. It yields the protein CASRAQGWNTEAFF.

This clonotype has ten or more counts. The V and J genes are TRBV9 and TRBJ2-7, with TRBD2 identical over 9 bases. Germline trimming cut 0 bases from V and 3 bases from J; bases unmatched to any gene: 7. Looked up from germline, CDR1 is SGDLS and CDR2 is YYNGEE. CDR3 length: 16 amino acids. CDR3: CASSVDSSSGIYEQYF. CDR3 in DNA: TGTGCCAGCAGCGTAGATAGTTCTAGCGGGATCTACGAGCAGTACTTC.

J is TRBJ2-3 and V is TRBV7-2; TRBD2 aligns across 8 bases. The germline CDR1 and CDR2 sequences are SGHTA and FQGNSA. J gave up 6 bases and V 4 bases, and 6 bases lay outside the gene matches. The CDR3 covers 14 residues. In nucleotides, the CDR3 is TGTGCCAGCAGCTCAACCAGCGGGAGTGATACGCAGTATTTT. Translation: CASSSTSGSDTQYF.

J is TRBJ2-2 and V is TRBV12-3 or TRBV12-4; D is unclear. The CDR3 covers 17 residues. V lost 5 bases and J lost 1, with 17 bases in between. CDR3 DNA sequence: TGTGCCAGCAGTCGGAACCCAGGCAGTAAGAACACCGGGGAGCTGTTTTTT. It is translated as CASSRNPGSKNTGELFF.

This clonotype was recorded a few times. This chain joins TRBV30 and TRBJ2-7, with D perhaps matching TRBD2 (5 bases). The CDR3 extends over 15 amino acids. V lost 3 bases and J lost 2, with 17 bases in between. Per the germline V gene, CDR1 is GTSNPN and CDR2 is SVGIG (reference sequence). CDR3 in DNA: TGTGCCTGGAGGACCCCGGGGTCTGTACCCTACGAGCAGTACTTC. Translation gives CAWRTPGSVPYEQYF.

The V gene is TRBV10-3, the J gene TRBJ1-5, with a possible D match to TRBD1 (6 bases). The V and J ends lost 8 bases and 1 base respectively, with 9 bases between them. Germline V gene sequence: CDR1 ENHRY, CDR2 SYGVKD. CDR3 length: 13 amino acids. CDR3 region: CAIQGLSNQPQHF. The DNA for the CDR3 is TGTGCCATCCAGGGGTTGAGCAATCAGCCCCAGCATTTT.